These T cell receptor beta chains were read from a single sample in a study of blood T cells in healthy people across ages. In TCRdb, the 5' RACE reads were re-called with MiXCR into one record per CDR3 protein. The sample carries about 1.5 million distinct CDR3 sequences, less than 45% recorded once. The sequencing input was blood. The source is a woman younger than 35 in good health. Each CDR3 is given with its conserved first and last residue. A D gene is named only where the DNA matches it firmly. The listing skips clone size in some rows; elsewhere it reads once, few, many or a size class.

clone size,V gene,D gene,J gene,CDR3 DNA,CDR3 protein
.,TRBV25-1,TRBD1,TRBJ1-4,TGTGCCAGCAGTGTACACAGGGGACGGGCAGTTGAAAAACTGTTTTTT,CASSVHRGRAVEKLFF
.,TRBV14,TRBD2,TRBJ2-7,TGTGCCAGCAGCCAGCTAGCGGTGAGCTACGAGCAGTACTTC,CASSQLAVSYEQYF
.,TRBV10-2,.,TRBJ2-7,TGCGCCAGCAGGATGGCAGGCCCATACGAGCAGTACTTC,CASRMAGPYEQYF
.,TRBV28,.,TRBJ1-2,TGTGCCAGCAGGTCGACAGGTACCTCATATGGCTACACCTTC,CASRSTGTSYGYTF
.,TRBV7-9,TRBD2,TRBJ2-7,TGTGCCAGCAGCCCGACTAGCTGGGAGCAGTACTTC,CASSPTSWEQYF
.,TRBV29-1,.,TRBJ2-1,TGCAGCGTTGAATGGGCCTCCCTTGGCAACTACAATGAGCAGTTCTTC,CSVEWASLGNYNEQFF
once,TRBV20-1,TRBD1,TRBJ1-2,TGCAGTGCTAGAGATCAAGACAGGGGCTATGGCTACACCTTC,CSARDQDRGYGYTF
few,TRBV3-1,TRBD2,TRBJ2-1,TGTGCCAGCAGCCCCGGGATTAGCGGGGCGAGCTCCTACAATGAGCAGTTCTTC,CASSPGISGASSYNEQFF
.,TRBV29-1,TRBD1,TRBJ1-2,TGCAGCTCAAGACAGGGGTTAGATGGCTACACCTTC,CSSRQGLDGYTF
.,TRBV7-9,.,TRBJ2-7,TGTGCCAGCCCCGTGGGGAGCTCCTACAATGAGCAGTACTTC,CASPVGSSYNEQYF
few,TRBV7-9,TRBD2,TRBJ2-1,TGTGCCAGCAGCTTAGGATCTAGCGGGCCTCGGAATGAGCAGTTCTTC,CASSLGSSGPRNEQFF
few,TRBV6-2/TRBV6-3,.,TRBJ2-7,TGTGCCAGCAGTTACTCCGGTATGTCGAGCGACGAGCAGTACTTC,CASSYSGMSSDEQYF
.,TRBV7-9,.,TRBJ2-1,TGTGCCAGCAGCTTAGGTGCCCCGATCTACAATGAGCAGTTCTTC,CASSLGAPIYNEQFF